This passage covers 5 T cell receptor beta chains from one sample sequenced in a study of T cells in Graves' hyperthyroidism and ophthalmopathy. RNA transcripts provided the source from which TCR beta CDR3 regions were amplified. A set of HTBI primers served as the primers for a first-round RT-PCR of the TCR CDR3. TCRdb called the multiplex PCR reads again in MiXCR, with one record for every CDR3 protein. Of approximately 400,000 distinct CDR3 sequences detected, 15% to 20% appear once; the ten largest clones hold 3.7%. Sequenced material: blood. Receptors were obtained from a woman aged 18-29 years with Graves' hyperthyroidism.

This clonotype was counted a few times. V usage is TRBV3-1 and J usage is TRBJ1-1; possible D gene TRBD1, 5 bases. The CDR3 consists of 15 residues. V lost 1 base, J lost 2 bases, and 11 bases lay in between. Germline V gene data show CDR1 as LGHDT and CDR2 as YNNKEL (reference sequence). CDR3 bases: TGTGCCAGCAGCCAAGGGGCAGGGATTAACACTGAAGCTTTCTTT. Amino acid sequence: CASSQGAGINTEAFF.

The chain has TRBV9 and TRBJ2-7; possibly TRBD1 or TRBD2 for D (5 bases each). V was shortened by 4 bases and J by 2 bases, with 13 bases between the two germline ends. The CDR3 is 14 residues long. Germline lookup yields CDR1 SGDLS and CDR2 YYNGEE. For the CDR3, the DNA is TGTGCCAGCAGCCAAGGGGACCCAACCTACGAGCAGTACTTC. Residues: CASSQGDPTYEQYF.

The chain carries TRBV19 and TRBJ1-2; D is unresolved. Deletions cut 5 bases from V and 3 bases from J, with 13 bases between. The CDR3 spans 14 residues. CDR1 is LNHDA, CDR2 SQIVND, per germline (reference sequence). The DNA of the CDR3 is TGTGCCAGTAGTGTTGGGCGGGTCTACTATGGCTACACCTTC. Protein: CASSVGRVYYGYTF.

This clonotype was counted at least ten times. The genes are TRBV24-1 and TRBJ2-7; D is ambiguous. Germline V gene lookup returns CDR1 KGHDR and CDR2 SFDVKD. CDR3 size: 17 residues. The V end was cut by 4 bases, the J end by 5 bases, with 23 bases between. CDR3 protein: CATSDQDSRHLWDEQYF. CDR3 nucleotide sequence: TGTGCCACCAGTGACCAAGATTCACGCCACCTGTGGGACGAGCAGTACTTC.

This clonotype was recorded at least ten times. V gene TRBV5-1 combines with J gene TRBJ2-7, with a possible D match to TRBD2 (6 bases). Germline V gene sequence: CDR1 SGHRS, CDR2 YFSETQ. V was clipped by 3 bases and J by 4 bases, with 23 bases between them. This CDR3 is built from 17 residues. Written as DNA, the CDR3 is TGCGCCAGCAGCTATGCTGGGCGACTAGGGACCCCATACGAGCAGTACTTC. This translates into CASSYAGRLGTPYEQYF.